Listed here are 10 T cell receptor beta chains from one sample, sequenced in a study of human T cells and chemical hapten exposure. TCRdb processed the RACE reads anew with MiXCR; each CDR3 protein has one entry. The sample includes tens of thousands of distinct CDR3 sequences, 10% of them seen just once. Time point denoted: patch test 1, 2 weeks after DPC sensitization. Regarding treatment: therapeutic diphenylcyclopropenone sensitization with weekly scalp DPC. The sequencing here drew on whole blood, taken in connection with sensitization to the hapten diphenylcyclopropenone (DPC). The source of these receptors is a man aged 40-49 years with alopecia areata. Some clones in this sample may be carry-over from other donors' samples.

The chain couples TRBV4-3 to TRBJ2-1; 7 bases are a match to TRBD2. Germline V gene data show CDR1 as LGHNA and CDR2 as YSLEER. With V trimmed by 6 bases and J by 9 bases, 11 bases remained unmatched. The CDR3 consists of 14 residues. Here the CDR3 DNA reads TGCGCCAGCAGACACGTCGGGGGGAGAGGTGAGCAGTTCTTC. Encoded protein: CASRHVGGRGEQFF.

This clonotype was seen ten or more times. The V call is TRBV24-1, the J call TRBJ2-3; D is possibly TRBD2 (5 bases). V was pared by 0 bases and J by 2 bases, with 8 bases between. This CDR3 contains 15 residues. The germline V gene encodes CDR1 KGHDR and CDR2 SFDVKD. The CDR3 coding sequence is TGTGCCACCAGTGATTTGGGGAGTGACACAGATACGCAGTATTTT. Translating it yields CATSDLGSDTDTQYF.

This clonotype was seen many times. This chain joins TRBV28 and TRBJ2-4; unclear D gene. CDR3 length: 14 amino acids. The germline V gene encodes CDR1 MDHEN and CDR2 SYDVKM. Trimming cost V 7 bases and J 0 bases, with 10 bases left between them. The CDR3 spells CASNAALAKNIQYF. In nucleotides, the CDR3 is TGTGCCAGCAACGCAGCGTTAGCCAAAAACATTCAGTACTTC.

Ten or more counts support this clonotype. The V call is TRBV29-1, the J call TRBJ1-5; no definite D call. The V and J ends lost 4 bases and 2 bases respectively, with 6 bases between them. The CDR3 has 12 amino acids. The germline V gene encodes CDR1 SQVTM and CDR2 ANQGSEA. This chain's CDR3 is CSVATGNQPQHF. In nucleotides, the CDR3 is TGCAGCGTTGCAACTGGCAATCAGCCCCAGCATTTT.

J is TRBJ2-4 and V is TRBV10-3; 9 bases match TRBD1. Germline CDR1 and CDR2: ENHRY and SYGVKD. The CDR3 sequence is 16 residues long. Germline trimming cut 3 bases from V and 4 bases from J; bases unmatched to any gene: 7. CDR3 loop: CAISELPGQGKNIQYF. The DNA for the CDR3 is TGTGCCATCAGTGAACTCCCCGGACAGGGGAAAAACATTCAGTACTTC.

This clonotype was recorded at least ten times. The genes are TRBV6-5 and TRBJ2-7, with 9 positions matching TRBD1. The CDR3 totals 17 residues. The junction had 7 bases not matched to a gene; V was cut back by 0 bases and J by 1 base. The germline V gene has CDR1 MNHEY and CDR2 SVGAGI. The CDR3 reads CASSYSTGQGGSYEQYV. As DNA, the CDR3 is TGTGCCAGCAGTTACTCTACGGGACAGGGAGGATCCTACGAGCAGTACGTC.

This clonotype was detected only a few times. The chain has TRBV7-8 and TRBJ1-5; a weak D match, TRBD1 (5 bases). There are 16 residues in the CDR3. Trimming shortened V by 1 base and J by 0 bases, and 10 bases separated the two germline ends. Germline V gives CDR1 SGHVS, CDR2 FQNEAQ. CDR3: CASSLGGRVSNQPQHF. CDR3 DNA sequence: TGTGCCAGCAGCTTAGGGGGCAGGGTTAGCAATCAGCCCCAGCATTTT.

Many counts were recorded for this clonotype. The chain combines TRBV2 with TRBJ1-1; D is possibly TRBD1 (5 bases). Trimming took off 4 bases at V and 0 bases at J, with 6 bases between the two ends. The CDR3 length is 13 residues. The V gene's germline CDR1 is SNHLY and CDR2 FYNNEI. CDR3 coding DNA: TGTGCCAGCAGTGGACAGCTGAACACTGAAGCTTTCTTT. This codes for CASSGQLNTEAFF.

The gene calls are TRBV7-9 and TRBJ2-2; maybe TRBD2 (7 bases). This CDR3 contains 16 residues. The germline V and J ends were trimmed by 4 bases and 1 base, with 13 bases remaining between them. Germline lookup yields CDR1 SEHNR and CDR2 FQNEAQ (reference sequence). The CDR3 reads CASSWEGQWNTGELFF. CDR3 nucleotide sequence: TGTGCCAGCAGCTGGGAGGGACAATGGAACACCGGGGAGCTGTTTTTT.

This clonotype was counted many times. Here the CDR3 reads CSASMENYGYTF. In nucleotides, the CDR3 is TGCAGTGCTAGTATGGAGAACTATGGCTACACCTTC. The V call is TRBV20-1, the J call TRBJ1-2; D not certain. The germline V gene encodes CDR1 DFQATT and CDR2 SNEGSKA (reference sequence). The V and J ends lost 3 bases and 2 bases respectively, with 7 bases between them. The CDR3 totals 12 residues.